This T cell receptor beta chain was sequenced for a study of identifying expanded T cells in peripheral blood. Produced via immunoSEQ multiplex PCR; TCRdb's table is partial and in-frame only. The repertoire includes about 82,000 clones, roughly 89% of them detected once, and roughly 7.3% sits in the top ten. Looked up from germline, CDR1 is SGHTA and CDR2 is FQGNSA. The CDR3 has 15 residues. With 7 bases clipped from V and 4 bases from J, the junction kept 12 bases outside the gene matches. The chain combines TRBV7-2 with TRBJ2-7, with 8 bases lining up with TRBD1. Sequenced material: blood. This receptor was identified in a person between 18 and 75 years old in good health. This CDR3 reads CASNEEDRAKYEQYF. DNA for the CDR3: TGTGCCAGCAACGAAGAGGACAGGGCTAAATACGAGCAGTACTTC.